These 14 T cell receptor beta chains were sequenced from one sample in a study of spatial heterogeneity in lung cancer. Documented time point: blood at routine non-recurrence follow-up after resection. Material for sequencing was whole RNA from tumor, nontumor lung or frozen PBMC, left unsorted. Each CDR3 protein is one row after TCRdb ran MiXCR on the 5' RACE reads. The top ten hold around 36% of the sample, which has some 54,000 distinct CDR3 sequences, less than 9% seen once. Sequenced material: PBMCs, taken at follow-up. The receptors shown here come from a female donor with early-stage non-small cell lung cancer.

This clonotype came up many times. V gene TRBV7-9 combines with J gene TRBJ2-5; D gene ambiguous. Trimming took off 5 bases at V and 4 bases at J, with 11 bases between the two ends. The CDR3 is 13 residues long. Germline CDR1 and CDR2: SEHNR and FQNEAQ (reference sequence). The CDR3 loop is CASSADEGETQYF. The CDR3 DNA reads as TGTGCCAGCAGCGCGGATGAAGGAGAGACCCAGTACTTC. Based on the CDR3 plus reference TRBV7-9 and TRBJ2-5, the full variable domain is DTGVSQNPRHKITKRGQNVTFRCDPISEHNRLYWYRQTLGQGPEFLTYFQNEAQLEKSRLLSDRFSAERPKGSFSTLEIQRTEQGDSAMYLCASSADEGETQYFGPGTRLLVL.

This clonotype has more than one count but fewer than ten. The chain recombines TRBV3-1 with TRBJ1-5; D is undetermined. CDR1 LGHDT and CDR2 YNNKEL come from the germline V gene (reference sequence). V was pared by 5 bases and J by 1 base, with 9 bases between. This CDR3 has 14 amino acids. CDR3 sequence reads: CASSKSGSNQPQHF. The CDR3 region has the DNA TGTGCCAGCAGCAAGAGTGGAAGCAATCAGCCCCAGCATTTT.

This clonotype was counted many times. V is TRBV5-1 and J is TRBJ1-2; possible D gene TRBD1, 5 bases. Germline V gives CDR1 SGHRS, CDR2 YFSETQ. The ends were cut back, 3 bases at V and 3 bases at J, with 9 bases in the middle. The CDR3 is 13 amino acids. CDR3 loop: CASSSGGDYGYTF. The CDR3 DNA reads TGCGCCAGCAGCTCCGGGGGTGACTATGGCTACACCTTC.

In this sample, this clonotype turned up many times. The CDR3 bases are TGTGCCAGCAGCCCCCGACAGGGTCGTAAGGATACGCAGTATTTT. Translated, it gives CASSPRQGRKDTQYF. The chain joins TRBV7-2 to TRBJ2-3; the match to TRBD1 covers 7 bases. With 5 bases clipped from V and 6 bases from J, the junction kept 11 bases outside the gene matches. Germline V gene data show CDR1 as SGHTA and CDR2 as FQGNSA. This CDR3 contains 15 residues.

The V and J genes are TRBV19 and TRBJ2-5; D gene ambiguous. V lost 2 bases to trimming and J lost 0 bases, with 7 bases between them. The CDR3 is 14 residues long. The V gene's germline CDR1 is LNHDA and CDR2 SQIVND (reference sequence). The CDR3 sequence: CASSIPRDQETQYF. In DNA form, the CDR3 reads TGTGCCAGTAGTATACCCCGGGACCAAGAGACCCAGTACTTC. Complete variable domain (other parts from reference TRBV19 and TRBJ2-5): DGGITQSPKYLFRKEGQNVTLSCEQNLNHDAMYWYRQDPGQGLRLIYYSQIVNDFQKGDIAEGYSVSREKKESFPLTVTSAQKNPTAFYLCASSIPRDQETQYFGPGTRLLVL.

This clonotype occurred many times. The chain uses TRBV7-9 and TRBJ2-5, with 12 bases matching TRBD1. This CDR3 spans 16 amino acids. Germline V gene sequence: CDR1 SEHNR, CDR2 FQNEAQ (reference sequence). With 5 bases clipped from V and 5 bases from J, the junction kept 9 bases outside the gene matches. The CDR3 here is CASSLPGQGAGETQYF. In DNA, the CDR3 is TGTGCCAGCAGCCTACCGGGACAGGGGGCCGGGGAGACCCAGTACTTC.

CDR3 bases: TGTGCCAGCAGCTACATACAGGGGGCCGGAGAGACCCAGTACTTC. Translation: CASSYIQGAGETQYF. The gene calls are TRBV5-8 and TRBJ2-5, with 9 bases matching TRBD1. The length of the CDR3 is 15 residues. CDR1 and CDR2 (germline): SGHTS, YDEGEE. Unmatched junction bases numbered 7, after V lost 3 bases and J lost 4 bases.

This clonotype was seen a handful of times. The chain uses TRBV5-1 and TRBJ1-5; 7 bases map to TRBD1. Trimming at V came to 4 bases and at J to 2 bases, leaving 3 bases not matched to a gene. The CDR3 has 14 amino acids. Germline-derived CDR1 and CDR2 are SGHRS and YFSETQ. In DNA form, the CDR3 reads TGCGCCAGCAGCATAGGACAGGGCAATCAGCCCCAGCATTTT. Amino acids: CASSIGQGNQPQHF.

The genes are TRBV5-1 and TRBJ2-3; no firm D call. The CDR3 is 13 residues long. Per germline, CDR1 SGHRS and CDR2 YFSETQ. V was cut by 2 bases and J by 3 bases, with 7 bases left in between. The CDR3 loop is CASSFMGTDTQYF. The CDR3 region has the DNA TGCGCCAGCAGCTTCATGGGGACAGATACGCAGTATTTT.

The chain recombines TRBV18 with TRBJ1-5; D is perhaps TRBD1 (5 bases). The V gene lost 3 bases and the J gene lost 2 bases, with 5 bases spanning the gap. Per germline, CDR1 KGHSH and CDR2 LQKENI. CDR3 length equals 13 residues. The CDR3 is CASSPGGNQPQHF. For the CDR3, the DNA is TGTGCCAGCTCACCGGGGGGCAATCAGCCCCAGCATTTT.

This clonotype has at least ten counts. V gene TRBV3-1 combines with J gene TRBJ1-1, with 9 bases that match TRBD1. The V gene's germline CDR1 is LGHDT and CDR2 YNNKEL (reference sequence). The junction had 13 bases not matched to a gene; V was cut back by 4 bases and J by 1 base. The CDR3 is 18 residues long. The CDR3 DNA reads TGTGCCAGCAGCCCCGGACAGGGGCGGGGGTTGGGGAACACTGAAGCTTTCTTT. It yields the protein CASSPGQGRGLGNTEAFF.

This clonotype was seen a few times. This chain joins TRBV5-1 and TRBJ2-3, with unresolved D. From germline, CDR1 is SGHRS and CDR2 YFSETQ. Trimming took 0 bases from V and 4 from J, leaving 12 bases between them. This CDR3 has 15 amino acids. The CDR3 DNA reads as TGCGCCAGCAGCTTGGTGGCTGGGAAGTCAGATACGCAGTATTTT. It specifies CASSLVAGKSDTQYF.

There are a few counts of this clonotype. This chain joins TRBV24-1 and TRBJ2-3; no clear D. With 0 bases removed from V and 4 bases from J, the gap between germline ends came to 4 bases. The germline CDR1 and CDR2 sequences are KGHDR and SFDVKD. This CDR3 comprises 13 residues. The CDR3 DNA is TGTGCCACCAGTGATTTGAAGGCAGATACGCAGTATTTT. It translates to CATSDLKADTQYF.

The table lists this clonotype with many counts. In DNA form, the CDR3 reads TGTGCCAGCTCACCAAGGTTCTCTCCAGGGTACGACTCTGGGGCCAACGTCCTGACTTTC. This translates into CASSPRFSPGYDSGANVLTF. This rearrangement joins TRBV18 to TRBJ2-6, with D tentatively TRBD1 (5 bases). The CDR3 has 20 residues. The germline V gene encodes CDR1 KGHSH and CDR2 LQKENI. Trimming shortened V by 2 bases and J by 0 bases, and 20 bases separated the two germline ends. The whole variable domain, filled in from reference TRBV18 and TRBJ2-6, reads NAGVMQNPRHLVRRRGQEARLRCSPMKGHSHVYWYRQLPEEGLKFMVYLQKENIIDESGMPKERFSAEFPKEGPSILRIQQVVRGDSAAYFCASSPRFSPGYDSGANVLTFGAGSRLTVL.